This TCR beta chain was obtained from a study of cytomegalovirus exposure and HLA in healthy donors. Both 60 Vbeta primers and 13 Jbeta primers went into the PCR. Original data processing: About 11 million of the about 80 million unique TCR beta chains counted in a later analysis were shared. Generated by immunoSEQ multiplex PCR, the TCRdb table keeps only in-frame clones and is missing some. V, J and clone size are those of that table, while D and trimming were read from the DNA. In all, the sample yields some 76,000 clones. V lost 1 base, J lost 3 bases, and 6 bases stayed unmatched. From germline, CDR1 is SGHRS and CDR2 YFSETQ. The CDR3 extends over 15 amino acids.

Sequencing was done on a sample of PBMCs. The receptor was isolated from a female donor in good health and CMV-seropositive. This chain connects TRBV5-1 to TRBJ1-2; TRBD1 aligns across 7 bases. CDR3 region: CASSLFGTEDYGYTF. The DNA for the CDR3 is TGCGCCAGCAGCTTGTTCGGGACAGAGGACTATGGCTACACCTTC.